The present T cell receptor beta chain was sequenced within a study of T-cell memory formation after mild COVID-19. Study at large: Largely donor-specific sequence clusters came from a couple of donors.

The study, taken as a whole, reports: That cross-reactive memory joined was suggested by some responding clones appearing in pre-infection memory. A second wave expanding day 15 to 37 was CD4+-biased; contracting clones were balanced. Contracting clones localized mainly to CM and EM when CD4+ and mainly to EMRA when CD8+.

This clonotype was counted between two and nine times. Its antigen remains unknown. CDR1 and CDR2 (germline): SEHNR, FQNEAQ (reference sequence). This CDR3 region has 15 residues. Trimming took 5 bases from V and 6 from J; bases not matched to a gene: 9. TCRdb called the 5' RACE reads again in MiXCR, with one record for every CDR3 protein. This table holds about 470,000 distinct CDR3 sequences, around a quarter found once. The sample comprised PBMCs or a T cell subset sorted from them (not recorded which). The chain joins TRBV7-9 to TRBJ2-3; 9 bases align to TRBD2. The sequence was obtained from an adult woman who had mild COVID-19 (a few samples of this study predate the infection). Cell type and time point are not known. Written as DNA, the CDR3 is TGTGCCAGCAGCCTGGGACTAGCAAGATCCGATACGCAGTATTTT. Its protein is CASSLGLARSDTQYF.